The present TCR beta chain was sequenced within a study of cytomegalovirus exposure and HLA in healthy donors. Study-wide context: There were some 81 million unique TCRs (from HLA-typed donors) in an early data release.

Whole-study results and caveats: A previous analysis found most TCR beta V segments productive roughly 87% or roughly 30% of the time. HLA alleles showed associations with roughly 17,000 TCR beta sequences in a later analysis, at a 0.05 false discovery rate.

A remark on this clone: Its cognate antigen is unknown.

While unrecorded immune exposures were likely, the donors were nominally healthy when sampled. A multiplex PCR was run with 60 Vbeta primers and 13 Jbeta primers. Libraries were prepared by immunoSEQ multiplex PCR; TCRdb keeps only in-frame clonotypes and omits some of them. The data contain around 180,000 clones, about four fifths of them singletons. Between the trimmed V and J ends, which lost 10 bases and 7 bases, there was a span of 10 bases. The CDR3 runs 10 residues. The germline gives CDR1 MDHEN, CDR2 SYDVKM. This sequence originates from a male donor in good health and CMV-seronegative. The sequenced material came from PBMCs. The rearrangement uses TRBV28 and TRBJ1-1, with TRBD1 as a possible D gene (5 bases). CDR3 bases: TGTGCCACGTCAGGGTGTGAAGCTTTCTTT. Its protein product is CATSGCEAFF.